The clone carrying this TCR beta chain was counted a single time. Germline-derived CDR1 and CDR2 are LNHDA and SQIVND (reference sequence). The CDR3 has 15 amino acids. V was trimmed by 2 bases and J by 7 bases, leaving 15 bases between them. The assay was immunoSEQ multiplex PCR, and TCRdb's table has in-frame clones only and misses some. In the table there are 45,000 to 65,000 clones, 87% of which are singletons. The data derive from a study of OX40 agonist ivuxolimab in advanced cancers. The chain employs TRBV19 and TRBJ2-1, with D maybe TRBD2 (5 bases). This sequence was found in an adult with an advanced solid tumor such as melanoma, head and neck, liver or kidney cancer. The sample in question was CD4+ or CD8+ T cells sorted from blood, obtained in a trial of the OX40 agonist ivuxolimab. The CDR3 region is CASSIMARVGNEQFF. The DNA for the CDR3 is TGTGCCAGTAGTATAATGGCGCGGGTTGGGAATGAGCAGTTCTTC. Supplemented by reference TRBV19 and TRBJ2-1, the full variable domain reads DGGITQSPKYLFRKEGQNVTLSCEQNLNHDAMYWYRQDPGQGLRLIYYSQIVNDFQKGDIAEGYSVSREKKESFPLTVTSAQKNPTAFYLCASSIMARVGNEQFFGPGTRLTVL.